The rows below give T cell receptor beta chains drawn from one sample of a study of blood T cell repertoires in COVID-19. Profiled with immunoSEQ multiplex PCR; TCRdb holds only in-frame clones, not every one. The sample holds about 250,000 clones, more than 75% seen once. Input material: PBMCs or T cells enriched from blood (not recorded which). These TCRs come from a man aged 35-49 years who had recovered from COVID-19. Both conserved end residues are part of each CDR3. Each record gives: CDR3 DNA, CDR3 protein, V gene, J gene, D gene, clone size. D genes are given only for firm matches. Only some rows state a clone size, as once, few, many or a class for expanded clones.

TGTGCCAGCAGCTCGCTAGCGGGAGCGGGGGCAGATACGCAGTATTTT,CASSSLAGAGADTQYF,TRBV7-7,TRBJ2-3,TRBD2,once
TGTGCCAGCAGCTTAATGGAGTCCTTGTCTGAAGCTTTCTTT,CASSLMESLSEAFF,TRBV7-8,TRBJ1-1,-,-
TGTGCCAGCAGTCTTCGGACAGCAACTAATGAAAAACTGTTTTTT,CASSLRTATNEKLFF,TRBV6-5,TRBJ1-4,-,-
TGTGCCAGTTCATCGGGAGAACTAATAGCGGGCCACGAGCAGTACTTC,CASSSGELIAGHEQYF,TRBV6-6,TRBJ2-7,TRBD2,-
TGTGCCAGCAGCGAGACAGGGACAGATACGCAGTATTTT,CASSETGTDTQYF,TRBV5-4,TRBJ2-3,TRBD1,-
TGTGCCAGCAGTCGGACTAGCGGGTACAATGAGCAGTTCTTC,CASSRTSGYNEQFF,TRBV27,TRBJ2-1,TRBD2,-
TGTGCCAGCAGCAGGTCGACAGGTTCTGGAAATCAGCCCCAGCATTTT,CASSRSTGSGNQPQHF,TRBV28,TRBJ1-5,-,-
TGTGCCAGCAGCCAGGGACAAAACTATGGCTACACCTTC,CASSQGQNYGYTF,TRBV3-1/TRBV3-2,TRBJ1-2,-,-
TGTGCCAGCAGCCCCCGGGACAGGGGGCACACTGAAGCTTTCTTT,CASSPRDRGHTEAFF,TRBV9,TRBJ1-1,TRBD1,few
TGTGCCAGCAGCTCCTCTAGCGGGGGATACAATGAGCAGTTCTTC,CASSSSSGGYNEQFF,TRBV7-3,TRBJ2-1,TRBD2,-